Each of the 25 T cell receptor beta chains below was sequenced from the same sample in a study of shared clonotypes between healthy human individuals. Produced via immunoSEQ multiplex PCR; TCRdb's table is partial and in-frame only. This sample has some 650,000 clones; approximately 97% occur once, and the top ten carry roughly 0.05%. Sequences were obtained from naive CD4+ T cells sorted from blood. Stated subset: CD45RA+ positively selected. The source of these receptors is a woman aged 30 to 39 in good health.

A single count supports this clone. The chain recombines TRBV7-9 with TRBJ2-1; D is ambiguous. Germline values: CDR1 SEHNR, CDR2 FQNEAQ (reference sequence). This CDR3 has 13 residues. Trimming took 0 bases from V and 7 from J, leaving 7 bases between them. CDR3 sequence: CASSLAWPNEQFF. The CDR3 DNA reads as TGTGCCAGCAGCTTAGCTTGGCCAAATGAGCAGTTCTTC.

This clone occurred once. The V and J genes are TRBV19 and TRBJ2-3; tentative D call: TRBD2 (5 bases). The V gene lost 4 bases and the J gene lost 0 bases, with 14 bases spanning the gap. This CDR3 has 16 amino acids. Germline V lookup: CDR1 LNHDA, CDR2 SQIVND (reference sequence). CDR3 amino acids: CASSTRGHPSTDTQYF. The CDR3 DNA reads TGTGCCAGTAGTACCCGCGGGCACCCAAGCACAGATACGCAGTATTTT.

This chain links TRBV14 with TRBJ1-1; D is undetermined. The CDR3 totals 16 residues. V was clipped by 4 bases and J by 5 bases, with 20 bases between them. The germline V gene has CDR1 SGHDN and CDR2 FVKESK. The CDR3 region is CASSRSPTLRRTEAFF. DNA for the CDR3: TGTGCCAGCAGCCGAAGCCCCACCTTGAGAAGAACTGAAGCTTTCTTT. The complete variable domain, with remaining parts taken from reference TRBV14 and TRBJ1-1, reads EAGVTQFPSHSVIEKGQTVTLRCDPISGHDNLYWYRRVMGKEIKFLLHFVKESKQDESGMPNNRFLAERTGGTYSTLKVQPAELEDSGVYFCASSRSPTLRRTEAFFGQGTRLTVV.

In regard to this clone: The identical CDR3 is also encoded by other nucleotide sequences in the sample. The rearrangement uses TRBV18 and TRBJ2-3, with D unclear. The length of the CDR3 is 13 residues. Germline V gene sequence: CDR1 KGHSH, CDR2 LQKENI. Trimming removed 3 bases at V and 2 bases at J, with 6 bases between. The CDR3 nucleotides read TGTGCCAGCTCACCCGGCTCCACAGATACGCAGTATTTT. Its protein product is CASSPGSTDTQYF.

The rearrangement uses TRBV11-2 and TRBJ1-2; 11 bases are shared with TRBD1. This CDR3 has 17 amino acids. Trimming cost V 5 bases and J 2 bases; bases outside gene matches: 10. Per germline, CDR1 SGHAT and CDR2 FQNNGV. In DNA form, the CDR3 reads TGTGCCAGCAGCGCAGGACAGGGGGCGAACTCGAACTATGGCTACACCTTC. Encoded protein: CASSAGQGANSNYGYTF.

This clone was seen once. The chain joins TRBV27 to TRBJ2-3; TRBD1 matches at 7 bases. The CDR3 is 17 amino acids. Trimming at V came to 1 base and at J to 1 base, leaving 8 bases not matched to a gene. CDR1 is MNHEY and CDR2 is SMNVEV in the germline V gene (reference sequence). The CDR3 is CASSLWFRTGGTDTQYF. In DNA form, the CDR3 reads TGTGCCAGCAGTTTATGGTTTCGAACAGGGGGCACAGATACGCAGTATTTT.

Written as DNA, the CDR3 is TGTGCCAGCAGATTCCAAGGAGTGAACACTGAAGCTTTCTTT. Translation gives CASRFQGVNTEAFF. This sequence joins TRBV6-5 and TRBJ1-1; D gene uncertain. CDR3 size: 14 residues. CDR1 is MNHEY and CDR2 is SVGAGI in the germline V gene. V lost 6 bases, J lost 0 bases, and 11 bases lay in between.

The rearrangement joins TRBV28 to TRBJ2-2; 11 nucleotides line up with TRBD2. Trimming took 8 bases from V and 4 from J; bases not matched to a gene: 30. The CDR3 extends over 23 amino acids. The V gene's germline CDR1 is MDHEN and CDR2 SYDVKM. This CDR3 is CASFGAVGTSGRRPWVGTGELFF. The CDR3 DNA reads as TGTGCCAGCTTCGGGGCCGTTGGGACTAGCGGAAGAAGGCCGTGGGTGGGCACCGGGGAGCTGTTTTTT. Variable domain in full (rest from reference TRBV28 and TRBJ2-2): DVKVTQSSRYLVKRTGEKVFLECVQDMDHENMFWYRQDPGLGLRLIYFSYDVKMKEKGDIPEGYSVSREKKERFSLILESASTNQTSMYLCASFGAVGTSGRRPWVGTGELFFGEGSRLTVL.

The V call is TRBV19, the J call TRBJ1-2; the D is unclear. V shed 4 bases and J shed 0 bases, with 12 bases lying between them. The CDR3 has 15 amino acids. The germline CDR1 and CDR2 sequences are LNHDA and SQIVND (reference sequence). The CDR3 nucleotides are TGTGCCAGTAGTACCTACCAAGATACTAACTATGGCTACACCTTC. It yields the protein CASSTYQDTNYGYTF.

On this clone itself: The sample has other DNA sequences that encode this CDR3 too. V usage is TRBV9 and J usage is TRBJ2-3; no firm D call. The CDR3 totals 12 residues. Trimming took off 0 bases at V and 5 bases at J, with 4 bases between the two ends. Germline V lookup: CDR1 SGDLS, CDR2 YYNGEE. CDR3 DNA: TGTGCCAGCAGCGTAGATGGAGATACGCAGTATTTT. This translates into CASSVDGDTQYF.

The V call is TRBV2, the J call TRBJ2-7; TRBD2 is a possible D gene (5 bases). The germline CDR1 and CDR2 sequences are SNHLY and FYNNEI. The CDR3 totals 13 residues. The germline V and J ends were trimmed by 6 bases and 5 bases, with 14 bases remaining between them. In nucleotides, the CDR3 is TGTGCCAGCAGATTACTAGTCCCCAACGAGCAGTACTTC. Its protein product is CASRLLVPNEQYF.

With regard to this clone: This sample includes further DNA sequences coding for the same CDR3. This chain connects TRBV11-3 to TRBJ1-1; D is uncertain. CDR1 SGHNT and CDR2 YENEEA come from the germline V gene. The CDR3 is made up of 13 amino acids. V gave up 3 bases and J gave up 3 bases, with 8 bases separating them. For the CDR3, the DNA is TGTGCCAGCAGCTTCGGGCTGGACACTGAAGCTTTCTTT. Translating gives CASSFGLDTEAFF. The variable domain in full, completed from reference TRBV11-3 and TRBJ1-1, reads EAGVVQSPRYKIIEKKQPVAFWCNPISGHNTLYWYLQNLGQGPELLIRYENEEAVDDSQLPKDRFSAERLKGVDSTLKIQPAELGDSAVYLCASSFGLDTEAFFGQGTRLTVV.

The rearrangement links TRBV5-1 to TRBJ2-5; TRBD2 is a possible D gene (5 bases). The J call is uncertain, as TRBJ2-7 better fits the DNA end. The germline V gene has CDR1 SGHRS and CDR2 YFSETQ. The CDR3 spans 15 residues. The CDR3 DNA reads as TGCGCCAGCAGCTTGACGGGAACGCCCCGGGACGAGCAGTACTTC. Translated: CASSLTGTPRDEQYF.

This chain uses TRBV5-1 with TRBJ1-2; 9 bases match TRBD1. Germline CDR1 and CDR2: SGHRS and YFSETQ. The CDR3 covers 14 residues. V shed 4 bases, J shed 7 bases, and the junction held 8 bases outside the gene matches. The CDR3 protein is CASSPGQGTSGYTF. CDR3 coding DNA: TGCGCCAGCAGCCCCGGACAGGGGACGTCTGGCTACACCTTC.

The chain links TRBV4-1 to TRBJ2-3; TRBD2 matches at 9 bases. J was trimmed by 0 bases and V by 2 bases; bases with no gene match: 6. The CDR3 contains 17 residues. Germline V lookup: CDR1 MGHRA, CDR2 YSYEKL. In DNA, the CDR3 is TGCGCCAGCAGCCAATCCGTAGCGGGGGCTAGCACAGATACGCAGTATTTT. It encodes CASSQSVAGASTDTQYF.

This rearrangement joins TRBV28 to TRBJ1-6; the D gene is possibly TRBD1 (6 bases). The CDR3 has 14 amino acids. Trimming pared 5 bases from V and 9 bases from J, leaving 14 bases between. Germline CDR1 and CDR2: MDHEN and SYDVKM. The CDR3 DNA is TGTGCCAGCAGTGCAACAGGGAGGGCTTCACCCCTCCACTTT. Amino acid sequence: CASSATGRASPLHF.

The V gene is TRBV6-5, the J gene TRBJ2-2; 8 bases fit TRBD2. Germline trimming cut 4 bases from V and 6 bases from J; bases unmatched to any gene: 7. This CDR3 region has 15 residues. Germline loops: CDR1 MNHEY, CDR2 SVGAGI. CDR3 loop: CASSSSGSAPGELFF. The DNA of the CDR3 is TGTGCCAGCAGTTCGAGCGGGAGTGCCCCCGGGGAGCTGTTTTTT.

The V gene is TRBV5-1, the J gene TRBJ2-3; 9 bases are shared with TRBD2. The V gene end was trimmed by 3 bases and the J gene end by 0 bases; junction bases not matched to a gene: 5. The CDR3 contains 16 residues. Germline CDR1 and CDR2: SGHRS and YFSETQ. CDR3 sequence reads: CASSSRLAASTDTQYF. The CDR3, as DNA: TGCGCCAGCAGCTCTAGACTAGCGGCTAGCACAGATACGCAGTATTTT. Full variable domain (outside the CDR3, taken from reference TRBV5-1 and TRBJ2-3): KAGVTQTPRYLIKTRGQQVTLSCSPISGHRSVSWYQQTPGQGLQFLFEYFSETQRNKGNFPGRFSGRQFSNSRSEMNVSTLELGDSALYLCASSSRLAASTDTQYFGPGTRLTVL.

The chain employs TRBV19 and TRBJ1-5; D remains unclear. V gave up 2 bases and J gave up 5 bases, with 7 bases separating them. The CDR3 extends over 13 amino acids. Germline assignment: CDR1 LNHDA and CDR2 SQIVND (reference sequence). CDR3: CASSIQQHQPQHF. The CDR3 DNA follows: TGTGCCAGTAGTATACAGCAACATCAGCCCCAGCATTTT. Full variable domain (missing parts from reference TRBV19 and TRBJ1-5): DGGITQSPKYLFRKEGQNVTLSCEQNLNHDAMYWYRQDPGQGLRLIYYSQIVNDFQKGDIAEGYSVSREKKESFPLTVTSAQKNPTAFYLCASSIQQHQPQHFGDGTRLSIL.

The chain joins TRBV5-1 to TRBJ2-1; the D is unclear. V was trimmed by 0 bases and J by 10 bases, leaving 5 bases between them. The CDR3 runs to 11 residues. Germline V gene data show CDR1 as SGHRS and CDR2 as YFSETQ. For the CDR3, the DNA is TGCGCCAGCAGCTTGGGGCGGGAGCAGTTCTTC. The encoded protein is CASSLGREQFF.

This rearrangement joins TRBV27 to TRBJ1-5; a possible D gene is TRBD1 (5 bases). The CDR3 is 14 amino acids. The germline V gene encodes CDR1 MNHEY and CDR2 SMNVEV (reference sequence). V lost 5 bases, J lost 5 bases, and 13 bases lay in between. DNA for the CDR3: TGTGCCAGCAGTATCACAGGACACGATCAGCCCCAGCATTTT. Encoded protein: CASSITGHDQPQHF.

The chain couples TRBV25-1 to TRBJ2-7; D may be TRBD1 (5 bases). This CDR3 region has 12 residues. Trimming removed 5 bases from V and 4 bases from J, with 9 bases in between. CDR1 and CDR2 from the germline V gene are MGHDK and SYGVNS. The CDR3 region is CASSQTGYEQYF. The CDR3 DNA reads TGTGCCAGCAGTCAAACAGGTTACGAGCAGTACTTC.

This chain joins TRBV27 and TRBJ2-1; a weak D match, TRBD2 (6 bases). Trimming shortened V by 7 bases and J by 2 bases, and 9 bases separated the two germline ends. In germline, CDR1 is MNHEY, CDR2 SMNVEV (reference sequence). The CDR3 totals 13 residues. In DNA form, the CDR3 reads TGTGCCAGCATGCGGGGCCCCTACAATGAGCAGTTCTTC. It encodes CASMRGPYNEQFF.

This chain connects TRBV5-1 to TRBJ2-1; D unresolved. V was clipped by 1 base and J by 7 bases, with 9 bases between them. The CDR3 contains 13 residues. The germline V gene has CDR1 SGHRS and CDR2 YFSETQ. The CDR3 DNA reads TGCGCCAGCAGCTTGTCTCCCGAAAATGAGCAGTTCTTC. It translates to CASSLSPENEQFF.

The chain is built from TRBV10-3 and TRBJ2-3, with 7 bases aligning to TRBD2. V gave up 6 bases and J gave up 2 bases; unmatched junction bases: 11. CDR1 ENHRY and CDR2 SYGVKD come from the germline V gene. The CDR3 loop spans 16 amino acids. Here the CDR3 DNA reads TGTGCCATCAGCTTGAATGGGGGAGGGATCACAGATACGCAGTATTTT. This encodes CAISLNGGGITDTQYF.